The 29 T cell receptor beta chains given below trace back to one sample, sequenced in a study of cytomegalovirus exposure and HLA in healthy donors (dated by TCRdb to about 2017). Libraries were made using the immunoSEQ multiplex PCR assay. The multiplex PCR relied on a mix of 60 forward primers for TCR Vbeta segments and 13 reverse primers for TCR Jbeta segments. The table was pulled from immuneACCESS by TCRdb, which kept in-frame rearrangements only. Such tables lose some clones; where checked, under half of the loss comes from unresolved V genes, and the rest has no known cause. This sample is represented by a few hundred thousand clones; about three quarters of them were singletons. Together, the top ten hold about a sixth of the sample. Material for sequencing was PBMCs. These receptors all stem from a man aged 40-50 years in good health and CMV-seronegative.

This clone turned up a few times. Because the CDR3's place on the DNA is in doubt, the DNA is left out and the CDR3 is given as listed by TCRdb. The rearrangement uses TRBV2 and TRBJ1-6. CDR1 is SNHLY and CDR2 is FYNNEI in the germline V gene. The CDR3 numbers 13 amino acids, ends counted. CDR3 in amino acids: CASSILENSPLHF.

The table lists this clone with a count of one. The rearrangement joins TRBV27 to TRBJ1-5; the D gene is possibly TRBD1 (5 bases). CDR1 and CDR2 from the germline V gene are MNHEY and SMNVEV (reference sequence). V dropped 3 bases and J dropped 6 bases, with 15 bases sitting between them. This CDR3 spans 15 amino acids. DNA for the CDR3: TGTGCCAGCAGTTTCGGGCAGGGAGGGTCTCAGCCCCAGCATTTT. Encoded protein: CASSFGQGGSQPQHF.

The rearrangement links TRBV9 to TRBJ1-5; tentatively, D is TRBD1 (6 bases). This CDR3 is 16 amino acids long. V was cut by 3 bases and J by 4 bases, with 17 bases left in between. Germline CDR1 is SGDLS and CDR2 is YYNGEE. This chain's CDR3 is CASSEGGGSVNQPQHF. DNA for the CDR3: TGTGCCAGCAGCGAAGGGGGGGGGAGTGTGAATCAGCCCCAGCATTTT.

A single count supports this clone. The CDR3 is CATSRVHRGGNTIYF. In DNA, the CDR3 is TGTGCCACCAGCAGAGTTCACAGAGGGGGAAACACCATATATTTT. The chain has TRBV15 and TRBJ1-3; D call uncertain. V lost 1 base and J 4 bases, leaving 11 bases between the germline ends. Germline values: CDR1 LNHNV, CDR2 YYDKDF (reference sequence). The CDR3 has 15 residues.

The J gene is TRBJ2-2, the V gene TRBV18; possibly TRBD2 for D (6 bases). Trimming took off 3 bases at V and 0 bases at J, with 14 bases between the two ends. Looked up from germline, CDR1 is KGHSH and CDR2 is LQKENI. CDR3 length: 17 amino acids. CDR3 amino acids: CASSPIAPGANTGELFF. DNA for the CDR3: TGTGCCAGCTCACCCATAGCGCCGGGGGCGAACACCGGGGAGCTGTTTTTT. The variable domain in full, with the rest retrieved from reference TRBV18 and TRBJ2-2, is NAGVMQNPRHLVRRRGQEARLRCSPMKGHSHVYWYRQLPEEGLKFMVYLQKENIIDESGMPKERFSAEFPKEGPSILRIQQVVRGDSAAYFCASSPIAPGANTGELFFGEGSRLTVL.

This clone was detected once. This chain connects TRBV9 to TRBJ1-3; maybe TRBD1 (5 bases). Germline-derived CDR1 and CDR2 are SGDLS and YYNGEE. This CDR3 region has 15 residues. Trimming stripped 3 bases from V and 4 bases from J, with 14 bases between. The DNA of the CDR3 is TGTGCCAGCAGCGACCGACCGGGGGTGGGAAACACCATATATTTT. Residues: CASSDRPGVGNTIYF.

The chain has TRBV28 and TRBJ1-2, with D unclear. V lost 2 bases, J lost 8 bases, and 18 bases lay in between. This CDR3 region has 15 residues. Germline V gene data show CDR1 as MDHEN and CDR2 as SYDVKM. CDR3 amino acids: CASSLTERPGKGYTF. DNA of the CDR3: TGTGCCAGCAGTTTAACTGAGCGGCCGGGGAAAGGCTACACCTTC.

The chain has TRBV7-3 and TRBJ2-5; the match to TRBD2 covers 14 bases. With V trimmed by 1 base and J by 5 bases, 6 bases remained unmatched. Germline CDR1 SGHTA, CDR2 FQGTGA. The length of the CDR3 is 17 residues. CDR3 bases: TGTGCCAGCAGCTTAATGACTAGCGGGGGGGCAGGGGAGACCCAGTACTTC. Translating it yields CASSLMTSGGAGETQYF.

In this sample, this clone turned up once. The V and J genes are TRBV7-9 and TRBJ2-1, with 15 bases matching TRBD2. There are 16 residues in the CDR3. CDR1 is SEHNR and CDR2 is FQNEAQ in the germline V gene (reference sequence). Trimming removed 5 bases from V and 8 bases from J; junction bases left unmatched: 7. The CDR3 DNA reads TGTGCCAGCAGCACTGGGACTAGCGGGGGGCACTATGAGCAGTTCTTC. It translates to CASSTGTSGGHYEQFF.

This clone has more than one count but fewer than ten. The chain uses TRBV6-4 and TRBJ2-3, with D maybe TRBD2 (6 bases). V was trimmed by 0 bases and J by 2 bases, leaving 9 bases between them. CDR3 length: 15 amino acids. The germline gives CDR1 MRHNA, CDR2 SNTAGT. The CDR3 nucleotides read TGTGCCAGCAGTGACTCGAGGGAGGCCACAGATACGCAGTATTTT. Its translation is CASSDSREATDTQYF.

The chain is built from TRBV10-3 and TRBJ1-5, with D hard to call. The germline CDR1 and CDR2 sequences are ENHRY and SYGVKD. The CDR3 runs 15 residues. Between the trimmed V and J ends, which lost 0 bases and 4 bases, there was a span of 10 bases. CDR3 DNA: TGTGCCATCAGTGAGTCGAGAGAGGGAAATCAGCCCCAGCATTTT. This codes for CAISESREGNQPQHF.

The chain recombines TRBV14 with TRBJ2-7; 7 nucleotides match TRBD2. Trimming at V came to 1 base and at J to 2 bases, leaving 8 bases not matched to a gene. The length of the CDR3 is 16 residues. The germline gives CDR1 SGHDN, CDR2 FVKESK. CDR3 residues: CASSQVGAGVPYEQYF. The DNA for the CDR3 is TGTGCCAGCAGCCAAGTAGGGGCGGGAGTTCCCTACGAGCAGTACTTC. The full variable domain, rest sourced from reference TRBV14 and TRBJ2-7, is EAGVTQFPSHSVIEKGQTVTLRCDPISGHDNLYWYRRVMGKEIKFLLHFVKESKQDESGMPNNRFLAERTGGTYSTLKVQPAELEDSGVYFCASSQVGAGVPYEQYFGPGTRLTVT.

The chain joins TRBV4-2 to TRBJ2-1; 7 bases fit TRBD1. The germline V gene encodes CDR1 LGHNA and CDR2 YNFKEQ. The trim removed 0 bases at V and 5 bases at J, leaving 4 bases unmatched. The CDR3 is 15 residues long. CDR3 nucleotides: TGTGCCAGCAGCCAAGAGATCACAGGGGACAATGAGCAGTTCTTC. Translated: CASSQEITGDNEQFF.

The rearrangement links TRBV12-5 to TRBJ1-4; 9 nucleotides align to TRBD1. CDR1 and CDR2 from the germline V gene are LGHNT and FRNRAP. Trimming removed 6 bases from V and 4 bases from J; junction bases left unmatched: 6. CDR3 length equals 15 residues. The CDR3 bases are TGTGCTAGTGGACCCGGGACAGGGCTTAATGAAAAACTGTTTTTT. This encodes CASGPGTGLNEKLFF.

V gene TRBV7-2 combines with J gene TRBJ2-7; 10 bases are a match to TRBD2. Per germline, CDR1 SGHTA and CDR2 FQGNSA. The CDR3 extends over 15 amino acids. Trimming took 1 base from V and 1 from J; bases not matched to a gene: 1. CDR3 region: CASSLEAGGSYEQYF. The CDR3 nucleotides are TGTGCCAGCAGCTTAGAAGCGGGGGGGTCCTACGAGCAGTACTTC. Drawing the rest from reference TRBV7-2 and TRBJ2-7, the complete variable domain is GAGVSQSPSNKVTEKGKDVELRCDPISGHTALYWYRQSLGQGLEFLIYFQGNSAPDKSGLPSDRFSAERTGGSVSTLTIQRTQQEDSAVYLCASSLEAGGSYEQYFGPGTRLTVT.

The chain is built from TRBV5-6 and TRBJ2-5, with 10 bases fitting TRBD2. The V segment lost 4 bases and the J segment 1 base; nucleotides outside the gene matches: 4. Germline lookup yields CDR1 SGHDT and CDR2 YYEEEE. This CDR3 has 15 amino acids. CDR3 sequence: CASSGAGGPQETQYF. For the CDR3, the DNA is TGTGCCAGCAGCGGAGCGGGAGGGCCCCAAGAGACCCAGTACTTC.

This clone was detected a few times. CDR3 residues: CAIRAGTGTNEKLFF. The CDR3 DNA is TGTGCCATCAGGGCCGGGACAGGGACTAATGAAAAACTGTTTTTT. The chain recombines TRBV10-3 with TRBJ1-4, with 9 nucleotides matching TRBD1. This CDR3 contains 15 residues. CDR1 is ENHRY, CDR2 SYGVKD, per germline. V lost 6 bases and J lost 2; bases outside the gene matches: 4.

This clone was detected only once. The rearrangement links TRBV7-8 to TRBJ2-7; possibly TRBD1 for D (5 bases). Germline V lookup: CDR1 SGHVS, CDR2 FQNEAQ. Between the trimmed V and J ends, which lost 5 bases and 1 base, there was a span of 18 bases. This CDR3 region has 16 residues. This chain's CDR3 is CASSPGGIRASYEQYF. The CDR3 nucleotides read TGTGCCAGCAGCCCCGGCGGTATCAGGGCATCCTACGAGCAGTACTTC.

This clone was counted once. This rearrangement joins TRBV7-3 to TRBJ2-5; TRBD1 agrees at 8 bases. The trim removed 4 bases at V and 5 bases at J, leaving 3 bases unmatched. Germline V gives CDR1 SGHTA, CDR2 FQGTGA. The CDR3 spans 13 residues. CDR3 amino acids: CASSSGGGETQYF. In nucleotides, the CDR3 is TGTGCCAGCAGCTCAGGGGGCGGGGAGACCCAGTACTTC.

The genes are TRBV13 and TRBJ1-3, with unresolved D. CDR1 is PRHDT and CDR2 is FYEKMQ in the germline V gene (reference sequence). The CDR3 loop spans 15 amino acids. Trimming took off 4 bases at V and 3 bases at J, with 13 bases between the two ends. In nucleotides, the CDR3 is TGTGCCAGCAGCTCCCCCGGGGAGTTTGGAAACACCATATATTTT. Translating it yields CASSSPGEFGNTIYF.

V is TRBV13 and J is TRBJ2-3; D may be TRBD1 (6 bases). Germline V lookup: CDR1 PRHDT, CDR2 FYEKMQ (reference sequence). CDR3 length equals 15 residues. Trimming cost V 1 base and J 2 bases, with 10 bases left between them. CDR3 amino acids: CASSLVGGFTDTQYF. Written as DNA, the CDR3 is TGTGCCAGCAGCTTAGTAGGGGGATTCACAGATACGCAGTATTTT. Full variable domain (rest looked up from reference TRBV13 and TRBJ2-3): AAGVIQSPRHLIKEKRETATLKCYPIPRHDTVYWYQQGPGQDPQFLISFYEKMQSDKGSIPDRFSAQQFSDYHSELNMSSLELGDSALYFCASSLVGGFTDTQYFGPGTRLTVL.

This clone has more than one count but fewer than ten. The chain has TRBV19 and TRBJ1-5; D is perhaps TRBD1 (6 bases). The germline V and J ends were trimmed by 7 bases and 3 bases, with 13 bases remaining between them. The CDR3 is 14 residues long. CDR1 and CDR2 (germline): LNHDA, SQIVND (reference sequence). The CDR3 nucleotides are TGTGCCAGTAATAAGGACAGAAACAATCAGCCCCAGCATTTT. Its protein product is CASNKDRNNQPQHF.

The chain employs TRBV14 and TRBJ2-5; 7 bases align to TRBD1. The CDR3 loop spans 15 amino acids. The V gene's germline CDR1 is SGHDN and CDR2 FVKESK. The junction had 11 bases not matched to a gene; V was cut back by 4 bases and J by 6 bases. CDR3 loop: CASSLREGAGKTQYF. The CDR3 coding sequence is TGTGCCAGCAGCCTCCGAGAGGGGGCCGGTAAGACCCAGTACTTC.

The chain links TRBV7-9 to TRBJ1-1; perhaps TRBD1 as D (6 bases). This CDR3 has 15 residues. Germline V gives CDR1 SEHNR, CDR2 FQNEAQ (reference sequence). Trimming took 4 bases from V and 1 from J, leaving 13 bases between them. CDR3 amino acids: CASSWGGRANTEAFF. The CDR3 bases are TGTGCCAGCAGCTGGGGGGGGCGGGCGAACACTGAAGCTTTCTTT.

This clone was detected only once. J is TRBJ2-1 and V is TRBV28, with D possibly matching TRBD1 (7 bases). CDR3 length: 16 residues. Deletions cut 3 bases from V and 5 bases from J, with 17 bases between. Germline CDR1 is MDHEN and CDR2 is SYDVKM. The CDR3 bases are TGTGCCAGCAGTTTTGCCAGGGGGGTGGGGCACAATGAGCAGTTCTTC. Translated: CASSFARGVGHNEQFF.

The rearrangement uses TRBV19 and TRBJ1-5; TRBD1 matches at 9 bases. This CDR3 has 15 residues. Germline assignment: CDR1 LNHDA and CDR2 SQIVND (reference sequence). With 6 bases clipped from V and 5 bases from J, the junction kept 8 bases outside the gene matches. CDR3 protein: CASSDTGGSHQPQHF. The CDR3 DNA reads as TGTGCCAGTAGCGATACAGGGGGCAGCCATCAGCCCCAGCATTTT.

This clone was counted ten times or more. The chain employs TRBV4-3 and TRBJ1-2; 8 bases map to TRBD1. The CDR3 spans 15 residues. Germline loops: CDR1 LGHNA, CDR2 YSLEER. The ends lost 0 bases at V and 7 bases at J; junction bases unmatched: 7. CDR3 DNA sequence: TGCGCCAGCAGCCAAGATCACCAGGGGGCCCTTGGCTACACCTTC. Residues: CASSQDHQGALGYTF.

The rearrangement uses TRBV9 and TRBJ2-1; TRBD2 matches at 12 bases. Germline V CDR1 and CDR2: SGDLS, YYNGEE. The CDR3 consists of 15 residues. V lost 2 bases to trimming and J lost 8 bases; unmatched junction nucleotides: 5. The CDR3: CASSVRLAGVHEQFF. The CDR3 region has the DNA TGTGCCAGCAGCGTCCGACTAGCGGGAGTCCATGAGCAGTTCTTC.

The V gene is TRBV7-2, the J gene TRBJ2-3; no definite D call. V lost 5 bases, J lost 3 bases, and 15 bases lay in between. Germline V gene lookup returns CDR1 SGHTA and CDR2 FQGNSA. This CDR3 comprises 15 residues. CDR3 protein: CASSLARSRTDTQYF. The DNA for the CDR3 is TGTGCCAGCAGCCTGGCCCGGAGCAGAACAGATACGCAGTATTTT. The full variable domain, completed using reference TRBV7-2 and TRBJ2-3, is GAGVSQSPSNKVTEKGKDVELRCDPISGHTALYWYRQSLGQGLEFLIYFQGNSAPDKSGLPSDRFSAERTGGSVSTLTIQRTQQEDSAVYLCASSLARSRTDTQYFGPGTRLTVL.